This TCR beta chain was identified in a study of identical twins. Unique molecular identifiers were present on the cDNA, and a universal primer site came from template switching. Via MiXCR, TCRdb re-called the 5' RACE reads, giving one row per CDR3 protein. The data show roughly 1,500,000 distinct CDR3 sequences, around a third seen once. This CDR3 comprises 14 residues. Trimming took 4 bases from V and 3 from J, leaving 13 bases between them. Germline V gene sequence: CDR1 MNHNS, CDR2 SASEGT. This clonotype was counted a few times. Its antigen is unknown. Study-wide findings and caveats: Beta out-of-frame sequences showed weaker excess sharing between twins. Twin pairs' shared out-of-frame alpha sequences were enriched in low generation probability.

The chain links TRBV6-1 to TRBJ2-7; D is possibly TRBD1 or TRBD2 (5 bases each). Sample: cord blood. This receptor was obtained from a newborn girl in good health. The CDR3 sequence is CASSVRDPVYEQYF. The CDR3 coding sequence is TGTGCCAGCAGTGTCCGGGACCCCGTCTACGAGCAGTACTTC.